What follows are 10 T cell receptor beta chains derived from one specimen sequenced in a study of T cell repertoires in cytomegalovirus infection. TCRdb redid the calling of the reads with MiXCR, one entry per CDR3 protein. The table has over 100,000 distinct CDR3 sequences, approximately 15% seen once. The sample consisted of PBMCs. These receptors were collected from a human donor in good health (CMV status not recorded). Some clones in this sample may be carry-over from other donors' samples.

This clonotype showed up many times. V is TRBV7-2 and J is TRBJ1-2, with a possible D match to TRBD1 (6 bases). Trimming cost V 6 bases and J 5 bases, with 10 bases left between them. The CDR3 loop spans 12 amino acids. Germline V gene sequence: CDR1 SGHTA, CDR2 FQGNSA. The CDR3 is CASRPTGYGYTF. The DNA of the CDR3 is TGTGCCAGCAGACCGACAGGATATGGCTACACCTTC.

The chain uses TRBV6-6 and TRBJ2-5, with 7 nucleotides matching TRBD2. This CDR3 spans 15 amino acids. With V trimmed by 10 bases and J by 5 bases, 16 bases remained unmatched. Germline CDR1 reads MNHNY; CDR2 reads SVGAGI (reference sequence). CDR3 DNA: TGTGCCACCGCGACCCCGGGGAGGGAGGGGGAGACCCAGTACTTC. Its protein product is CATATPGREGETQYF.

This clonotype was observed many times. The genes are TRBV7-9 and TRBJ1-1; D call uncertain. CDR3 length equals 9 residues. V lost 5 bases, J lost 10 bases, and 5 bases lay in between. Germline values: CDR1 SEHNR, CDR2 FQNEAQ (reference sequence). CDR3 DNA: TGTGCCAGCAGCATTGGAGCTTTCTTT. The encoded protein is CASSIGAFF.

This clonotype was observed a few times. The chain is built from TRBV6-5 and TRBJ2-6, with a possible D match to TRBD2 (5 bases). Trimming took off 5 bases at V and 0 bases at J, with 8 bases between the two ends. CDR3 length: 15 amino acids. Germline CDR1 MNHEY, CDR2 SVGAGI. CDR3 nucleotide sequence: TGTGCCAGCAGTGCCCGGGACTCTGGGGCCAACGTCCTGACTTTC. This translates into CASSARDSGANVLTF.

A remark on this clonotype: This may come from a read error, since a much larger clone is one base off. The V and J genes are TRBV10-3 and TRBJ1-2; the D is unclear. The CDR3 runs to 13 residues. V shed 1 base and J shed 8 bases, with 11 bases lying between them. Germline assignment: CDR1 ENHRY and CDR2 SYGVKD. The DNA for the CDR3 is TGTGCCATCAGTGAGTTCGGAGGCGTGGGCTACACCTTC. Its translation is CAISEFGGVGYTF.

This clonotype has a handful of counts. The chain uses TRBV2 and TRBJ1-2; D possibly corresponds to TRBD1 (5 bases). The CDR3 length is 15 residues. The germline V gene encodes CDR1 SNHLY and CDR2 FYNNEI. Trimming left V 6 bases short and J 3 bases short, with 17 bases between. The DNA of the CDR3 is TGTGCCAGCAGCCCTAGGGGATCCGGCTACTATGGCTACACCTTC. Residues: CASSPRGSGYYGYTF.

This clonotype was recorded a few times. V is TRBV4-1 and J is TRBJ2-3, with D hard to call. V lost 4 bases and J lost 6, with 14 bases in between. The CDR3 has 14 amino acids. Germline CDR1 is MGHRA and CDR2 is YSYEKL. For the CDR3, the DNA is TGCGCCAGCAGCCGAACTTCGATCGCGGATACGCAGTATTTT. Its translation is CASSRTSIADTQYF.

In regard to this clonotype: This may be a read error: a much more frequent sequence differs by one nucleotide. The rearrangement uses TRBV7-2 and TRBJ1-2; D call uncertain. Germline V gene lookup returns CDR1 SGHTA and CDR2 FQGNSA. The CDR3 has 14 amino acids. This CDR3 is CGCSSGQPQKFYTF. The CDR3, as DNA: TGTGGCTGTAGTTCCGGGCAGCCCCAGAAGTTCTACACCTTC.

This clonotype was counted many times. This rearrangement joins TRBV28 to TRBJ1-1; 7 nucleotides match TRBD1. CDR3 length: 14 amino acids. The germline V gene encodes CDR1 MDHEN and CDR2 SYDVKM. V lost 7 bases to trimming and J lost 5 bases; unmatched junction nucleotides: 10. The CDR3 protein is CASTPAGGGTEAFF. DNA for the CDR3: TGTGCCAGCACCCCCGCAGGGGGTGGGACTGAAGCTTTCTTT. Combining the CDR3 with reference TRBV28 and TRBJ1-1 gives the whole variable domain DVKVTQSSRYLVKRTGEKVFLECVQDMDHENMFWYRQDPGLGLRLIYFSYDVKMKEKGDIPEGYSVSREKKERFSLILESASTNQTSMYLCASTPAGGGTEAFFGQGTRLTVV.

The sample holds many counts of this clonotype. J is TRBJ2-1 and V is TRBV15; possibly TRBD1 for D (6 bases). In germline, CDR1 is LNHNV, CDR2 YYDKDF (reference sequence). This CDR3 is built from 15 residues. Trimming left V 5 bases short and J 6 bases short, with 17 bases between. CDR3 sequence (DNA): TGTGCCACCAGCGCCGCTGGGCAGGGGCCCAATGAGCAGTTCTTC. Encoded protein: CATSAAGQGPNEQFF.